This T cell receptor beta chain was sequenced during a study of long-term antiretroviral therapy in people with HIV. At the survey level, the v3.0 immunoSEQ assay was run. Only in-frame clones appear in the TCRdb table, and some are missing; sequencing was by immunoSEQ multiplex PCR. The data contain 23,000 or so clones, around four fifths of them singletons. The TCR was taken from a man aged 50 to 60 with HIV. Sequencing used unsorted PBMCs, obtained 0.4 years after starting antiretroviral therapy.

As DNA, the CDR3 is TGTGCCAGCACCGGCTCAGGGGGGAAGAACACTGAAGCTTTCTTT. It codes for CASTGSGGKNTEAFF. The chain carries TRBV28 and TRBJ1-1; TRBD1 matches at 7 bases. The trim removed 7 bases at V and 1 base at J, leaving 9 bases unmatched. CDR1 is MDHEN, CDR2 SYDVKM, per germline. The CDR3 consists of 15 residues.